The next 31 T cell receptor beta chains were all read from a single sample in a study of cytomegalovirus exposure and HLA in healthy donors. The PCR made use of 60 Vbeta and 13 Jbeta primers. Using immunoSEQ multiplex PCR, the repertoire was profiled, and TCRdb retains in-frame clones only, with some absent. The sample yields some 140,000 clones, over 75% seen once. Sequencing used PBMCs. These receptors all stem from a woman aged 50 to 65 in good health and CMV-seropositive.

CDR3 sequence reads: CASSLNRAQDGYTF. The CDR3 region has the DNA TGTGCCAGCAGCCTTAACAGGGCTCAGGATGGCTACACCTTC. The J gene is TRBJ1-2, the V gene TRBV9; possible D gene TRBD1, 6 bases. Germline lookup yields CDR1 SGDLS and CDR2 YYNGEE. This CDR3 has 14 amino acids. V shed 4 bases and J shed 6 bases, with 16 bases lying between them.

The genes are TRBV19 and TRBJ1-4, with D tentatively TRBD1 (5 bases). Germline CDR1 reads LNHDA; CDR2 reads SQIVND (reference sequence). The CDR3 loop spans 12 amino acids. V gave up 8 bases and J gave up 7 bases, with 11 bases separating them. CDR3 sequence (DNA): TGTGCCAGTCGGGGGTCAGCTGAAAAACTGTTTTTT. Protein: CASRGSAEKLFF.

The chain recombines TRBV4-1 with TRBJ2-3; 9 bases are shared with TRBD2. Germline lookup yields CDR1 MGHRA and CDR2 YSYEKL. V shed 4 bases, J shed 1 base, and the junction held 12 bases outside the gene matches. This CDR3 contains 18 residues. CDR3 DNA: TGCGCCAGCAGCCGAGCTAGCGGGGTAACGACTCGCACAGATACGCAGTATTTT. Protein sequence: CASSRASGVTTRTDTQYF.

As to this clone: Other DNA sequences from this sample encode an identical CDR3 as well. The chain has TRBV28 and TRBJ1-1, with 8 bases aligning to TRBD1. V lost 4 bases to trimming and J lost 3 bases; unmatched junction nucleotides: 4. Germline loops: CDR1 MDHEN, CDR2 SYDVKM. The CDR3 has 14 amino acids. CDR3: CASSSTGAHTEAFF. The CDR3, as DNA: TGTGCCAGCAGTTCGACAGGGGCCCACACTGAAGCTTTCTTT.

V and J are TRBV9 and TRBJ1-4; 7 bases map to TRBD1. Trimming took 0 bases from V and 7 from J; bases not matched to a gene: 6. In germline, CDR1 is SGDLS, CDR2 YYNGEE. The CDR3 has 15 amino acids. The chain's CDR3 is CASSVGAGGIEKLFF. DNA of the CDR3: TGTGCCAGCAGCGTAGGGGCAGGGGGGATTGAAAAACTGTTTTTT.

CDR3 sequence: CASSKRTGPTGELFF. The CDR3 DNA is TGTGCCAGCAGCAAGCGGACAGGGCCCACCGGGGAGCTGTTTTTT. The rearrangement links TRBV7-3 to TRBJ2-2; 8 nucleotides align to TRBD1. Germline loops: CDR1 SGHTA, CDR2 FQGTGA. V was clipped by 5 bases and J by 4 bases; unmatched bases: 6. The CDR3 has 15 residues.

The V and J genes are TRBV15 and TRBJ1-1; D not certain. Trimming cost V 5 bases and J 7 bases, with 14 bases left between them. In germline, CDR1 is LNHNV, CDR2 YYDKDF (reference sequence). The length of the CDR3 is 13 residues. The CDR3 sequence: CATSLSHLSEAFF. The CDR3 DNA sequence: TGTGCCACCAGCTTGTCCCATCTCAGTGAAGCTTTCTTT. The variable domain in full, with the rest retrieved from reference TRBV15 and TRBJ1-1, is DAMVIQNPRYQVTQFGKPVTLSCSQTLNHNVMYWYQQKSSQAPKLLFHYYDKDFNNEADTPDNFQSRRPNTSFCFLDIRSPGLGDTAMYLCATSLSHLSEAFFGQGTRLTVV.

CDR3 amino acids: CASSIAGAYEQYF. The DNA of the CDR3 is TGTGCCAGTAGTATTGCGGGGGCTTACGAGCAGTACTTC. The V gene is TRBV19, the J gene TRBJ2-7; perhaps TRBD2 as D (7 bases). The germline V gene has CDR1 LNHDA and CDR2 SQIVND (reference sequence). CDR3 length: 13 amino acids. The V end was cut by 3 bases, the J end by 4 bases, with 10 bases between.

This chain uses TRBV5-1 with TRBJ2-4; the D gene is possibly TRBD2 (5 bases). The germline gives CDR1 SGHRS, CDR2 YFSETQ. The CDR3 spans 14 residues. Trimming pared 0 bases from V and 8 bases from J, leaving 12 bases between. CDR3 in DNA: TGCGCCAGCAGCTTGGATGAACTAGTGGACATTCAGTACTTC. Amino acids: CASSLDELVDIQYF. The whole variable domain, remainder taken from reference TRBV5-1 and TRBJ2-4, is KAGVTQTPRYLIKTRGQQVTLSCSPISGHRSVSWYQQTPGQGLQFLFEYFSETQRNKGNFPGRFSGRQFSNSRSEMNVSTLELGDSALYLCASSLDELVDIQYFGAGTRLSVL.

V gene TRBV4-2 combines with J gene TRBJ1-3, with 10 positions matching TRBD1. Germline trimming cut 0 bases from V and 4 bases from J; bases unmatched to any gene: 6. The CDR3 is made up of 17 amino acids. Looked up from germline, CDR1 is LGHNA and CDR2 is YNFKEQ. CDR3 protein: CASSQDPPGQGGNTIYF. The CDR3 nucleotides read TGTGCCAGCAGCCAAGATCCCCCGGGACAGGGGGGAAACACCATATATTTT.

This chain joins TRBV4-2 and TRBJ2-3; 9 bases align to TRBD1. Losses at the gene ends were 1 base for V and 5 bases for J; bases not matched to a gene: 4. CDR3 size: 15 residues. Germline values: CDR1 LGHNA, CDR2 YNFKEQ. The CDR3 nucleotides read TGTGCCAGCAGCCAAGGACAGGGGGACGGAGATACGCAGTATTTT. This gives the protein CASSQGQGDGDTQYF.

The chain employs TRBV5-4 and TRBJ2-7; D gene unclear. Trimming left V 1 base short and J 0 bases short, with 8 bases between. Per germline, CDR1 SGHNT and CDR2 YYREEE (reference sequence). The CDR3 runs to 14 residues. This CDR3 is CASSLPSDSYEQYF. The CDR3 DNA reads as TGTGCCAGCAGCTTGCCTAGTGACTCCTACGAGCAGTACTTC.

This clone was counted a single time. Here the CDR3 reads CASSVALGASGGPGEQYF. The CDR3 region has the DNA TGTGCCAGCAGCGTAGCTTTGGGAGCTAGCGGGGGGCCGGGCGAGCAGTACTTC. The chain recombines TRBV9 with TRBJ2-7; 11 positions match TRBD2. With V trimmed by 0 bases and J by 6 bases, 14 bases remained unmatched. From germline, CDR1 is SGDLS and CDR2 YYNGEE. The CDR3 is 18 amino acids.

This clone was seen only once. The chain is built from TRBV4-1 and TRBJ2-5; D uncertain. The CDR3 has 12 residues. Germline V gene data show CDR1 as MGHRA and CDR2 as YSYEKL. V gave up 1 base and J gave up 6 bases, with 6 bases separating them. In nucleotides, the CDR3 is TGCGCCAGCAGCCAAGCCGGTCAGACCCAGTACTTC. Amino acid sequence: CASSQAGQTQYF.

The chain couples TRBV11-1 to TRBJ1-6; D gene uncertain. Between the trimmed V and J ends, which lost 0 bases and 7 bases, there was a span of 10 bases. CDR1 and CDR2 (germline): SGHAT, FQDESV (reference sequence). This CDR3 has 15 amino acids. The CDR3 sequence is CASSLANSRNSPLHF. In DNA, the CDR3 is TGTGCCAGCAGCTTAGCTAACAGTCGAAATTCACCCCTCCACTTT.

DNA for the CDR3: TGTGCCAGCAGCGACCAGTCAGGGGTGGTGGGAAACACCATATATTTT. As protein: CASSDQSGVVGNTIYF. J is TRBJ1-3 and V is TRBV9, with a tentative D call TRBD1 (6 bases). Trimming pared 3 bases from V and 4 bases from J, leaving 17 bases between. There are 16 residues in the CDR3. Germline assignment: CDR1 SGDLS and CDR2 YYNGEE.

This clone has a single count. This sequence joins TRBV19 and TRBJ2-3; TRBD2 agrees at 7 bases. The CDR3 extends over 14 amino acids. CDR1 is LNHDA and CDR2 is SQIVND in the germline V gene (reference sequence). Germline trimming cut 3 bases from V and 1 base from J; bases unmatched to any gene: 1. CDR3 in amino acids: CASSIAGGTDTQYF. As DNA, the CDR3 is TGTGCCAGTAGTATCGCGGGAGGCACAGATACGCAGTATTTT.

The rearrangement joins TRBV7-5 to TRBJ2-7; the table's TRBD2 call for D was not verified on the DNA. TRBV7-5 is designated a pseudogene. The CDR3 is 17 amino acids. The CDR3 coding sequence is TGTGCCAGAAGCAACCCCCCGATACTAGCGGGGGTCCACGAGCAGTACTTC. Its protein is CARSNPPILAGVHEQYF.

The chain is built from TRBV27 and TRBJ1-3; D uncertain. The CDR3 length is 16 residues. Germline lookup yields CDR1 MNHEY and CDR2 SMNVEV (reference sequence). The V gene lost 0 bases and the J gene lost 0 bases, with 9 bases spanning the gap. Here the CDR3 DNA reads TGTGCCAGCAGTTTATCGTATGGAGACTCTGGAAACACCATATATTTT. It translates to CASSLSYGDSGNTIYF.

The chain uses TRBV14 and TRBJ2-7; 8 positions agree with TRBD1. Germline trimming cut 5 bases from V and 3 bases from J; bases unmatched to any gene: 12. Germline V gene data show CDR1 as SGHDN and CDR2 as FVKESK. This CDR3 comprises 16 residues. Here the CDR3 DNA reads TGTGCCAGCAGCAATGGGCCAGGGGGCAGTTTCTACGAGCAGTACTTC. Protein sequence: CASSNGPGGSFYEQYF. Variable domain in full (rest from reference TRBV14 and TRBJ2-7): EAGVTQFPSHSVIEKGQTVTLRCDPISGHDNLYWYRRVMGKEIKFLLHFVKESKQDESGMPNNRFLAERTGGTYSTLKVQPAELEDSGVYFCASSNGPGGSFYEQYFGPGTRLTVT.

V usage is TRBV5-4 and J usage is TRBJ2-1; 9 bases are a match to TRBD2. The CDR3 spans 16 residues. V lost 0 bases to trimming and J lost 3 bases; unmatched junction nucleotides: 4. Germline values: CDR1 SGHNT, CDR2 YYREEE (reference sequence). The CDR3 bases are TGTGCCAGCAGCTTGGATGCGGGGGGGCTCTACAATGAGCAGTTCTTC. Its translation is CASSLDAGGLYNEQFF.

The rearrangement joins TRBV6-5 to TRBJ1-1; 10 bases are shared with TRBD1. V trimming: 6 bases; J trimming: 4 bases; junction bases outside the gene matches: 8. Per the germline V gene, CDR1 is MNHEY and CDR2 is SVGAGI. There are 15 residues in the CDR3. The CDR3 spells CASRPTRTGGTEAFF. The CDR3 nucleotides are TGTGCCAGCAGGCCCACCAGGACAGGGGGCACTGAAGCTTTCTTT.

The chain joins TRBV21-1 to TRBJ1-5. TRBV21-1 is a pseudogene locus. CDR3 length: 15 residues. The CDR3: CASSGTRGGNQPQHF. The CDR3 nucleotides read TGTGCCAGCAGCGGAACACGCGGGGGAAATCAGCCCCAGCATTTT.

This chain links TRBV5-1 with TRBJ1-1; the D is unclear. Germline V lookup: CDR1 SGHRS, CDR2 YFSETQ. V lost 3 bases and J 4 bases, leaving 4 bases between the germline ends. The CDR3 runs to 11 residues. CDR3 DNA: TGCGCCAGCAGCTGGAGCACTGAAGCTTTCTTT. Its translation: CASSWSTEAFF. The variable domain in full, with the rest retrieved from reference TRBV5-1 and TRBJ1-1, is KAGVTQTPRYLIKTRGQQVTLSCSPISGHRSVSWYQQTPGQGLQFLFEYFSETQRNKGNFPGRFSGRQFSNSRSEMNVSTLELGDSALYLCASSWSTEAFFGQGTRLTVV.

The chain recombines TRBV4-3 with TRBJ2-2; a weak D match, TRBD1 (5 bases). Germline-derived CDR1 and CDR2 are LGHNA and YSLEER. The CDR3 is 17 residues long. Trimming removed 0 bases at V and 2 bases at J, with 13 bases between. CDR3 nucleotide sequence: TGCGCCAGCAGCCAAGAACGGAGACAGACTAACACCGGGGAGCTGTTTTTT. It translates to CASSQERRQTNTGELFF.

The V call is TRBV5-5, the J call TRBJ2-7, with 10 bases matching TRBD2. V was clipped by 4 bases and J by 2 bases; unmatched bases: 6. This CDR3 region has 15 residues. CDR1 and CDR2 (germline): SGHKS, YYEKEE (reference sequence). CDR3 DNA sequence: TGTGCCAGCAGCCCGGCAAGCGGGGGGGCCTACGAGCAGTACTTC. It encodes CASSPASGGAYEQYF.

The chain links TRBV5-6 to TRBJ1-1; the D gene is possibly TRBD1 (5 bases). The CDR3 runs to 15 residues. Germline V CDR1 and CDR2: SGHDT, YYEEEE. Between the trimmed V and J ends, which lost 4 bases and 5 bases, there was a span of 18 bases. The CDR3 sequence is CASSGFRQGKTEAFF. CDR3 in DNA: TGTGCCAGCAGCGGGTTCCGGCAGGGAAAAACTGAAGCTTTCTTT.

The chain employs TRBV6-4 and TRBJ2-3; 8 positions match TRBD1. The V gene end was trimmed by 6 bases and the J gene end by 0 bases; junction bases not matched to a gene: 5. Looked up from germline, CDR1 is MRHNA and CDR2 is SNTAGT. The CDR3 extends over 15 amino acids. The CDR3: CASRADRASTDTQYF. In DNA, the CDR3 is TGTGCCAGCAGAGCGGACAGGGCTAGCACAGATACGCAGTATTTT.

This clone was observed a few times. The chain links TRBV2 to TRBJ2-3; the match to TRBD1 covers 9 bases. The CDR3 covers 15 residues. Germline CDR1 SNHLY, CDR2 FYNNEI. The ends lost 3 bases at V and 5 bases at J; junction bases unmatched: 6. This CDR3 is CASSDTTGGRDTQYF. In nucleotides, the CDR3 is TGTGCCAGCAGTGACACGACAGGGGGAAGAGATACGCAGTATTTT.

This clone was found a few times. The chain employs TRBV11-2 and TRBJ2-7; 8 bases are shared with TRBD1. Germline V gene sequence: CDR1 SGHAT, CDR2 FQNNGV. CDR3 length: 15 residues. V shed 2 bases, J shed 3 bases, and the junction held 6 bases outside the gene matches. For the CDR3, the DNA is TGTGCCAGCAGCTTAAGTCACACAGGGGGCTACGAGCAGTACTTC. It specifies CASSLSHTGGYEQYF.

The chain has TRBV11-2 and TRBJ1-6, with a tentative D call TRBD1 (6 bases). Germline CDR1 and CDR2: SGHAT and FQNNGV. The CDR3 spans 14 residues. V shed 1 base and J shed 17 bases, with 18 bases lying between them. The CDR3 bases are TGTGCCAGCAGCTTAGCCCAGGGGATCGGAAGGATCCACTTT. Translating gives CASSLAQGIGRIHF.